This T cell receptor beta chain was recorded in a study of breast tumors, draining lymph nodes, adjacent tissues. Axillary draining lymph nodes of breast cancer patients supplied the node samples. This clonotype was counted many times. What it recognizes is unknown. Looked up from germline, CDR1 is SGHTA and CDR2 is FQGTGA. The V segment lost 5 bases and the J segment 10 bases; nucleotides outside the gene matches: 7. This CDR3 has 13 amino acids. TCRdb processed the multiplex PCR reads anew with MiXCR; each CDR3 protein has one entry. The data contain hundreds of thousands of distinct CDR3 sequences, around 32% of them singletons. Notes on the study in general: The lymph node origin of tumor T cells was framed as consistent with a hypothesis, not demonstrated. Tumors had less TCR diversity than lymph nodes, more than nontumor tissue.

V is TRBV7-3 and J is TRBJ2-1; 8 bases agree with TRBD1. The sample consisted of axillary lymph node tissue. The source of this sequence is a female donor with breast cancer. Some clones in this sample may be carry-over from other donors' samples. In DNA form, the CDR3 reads TGTGCCAGCAGCCTCGGGACAGGCTTGGAGCAGTTCTTC. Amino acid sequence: CASSLGTGLEQFF.